A single sample is the source of the 12 T cell receptor beta chains below, sequenced in a study of early T cells in non-severe SARS-CoV-2 infection. Using its own MiXCR run on the 5' RACE reads, TCRdb lists one record per CDR3 protein. This table holds 88,000 or so distinct CDR3 sequences, just under 15% found once. Sequenced sample: whole blood. The receptors shown here come from an adult who was a healthcare worker with PCR-confirmed SARS-CoV-2 infection or an uninfected control (not recorded which).

The chain is built from TRBV20-1 and TRBJ2-7; TRBD2 agrees at 10 bases. The CDR3 has 16 residues. Germline CDR1 is DFQATT and CDR2 is SNEGSKA (reference sequence). J gave up 4 bases and V 2 bases, and 11 bases lay outside the gene matches. The chain's CDR3 is CSARRGSSGSLYEQYF. In nucleotides, the CDR3 is TGCAGTGCTAGAAGGGGGTCTAGCGGGAGTTTATACGAGCAGTACTTC.

The chain carries TRBV7-2 and TRBJ2-1; D is ambiguous. The CDR3 extends over 16 amino acids. Germline V gene sequence: CDR1 SGHTA, CDR2 FQGNSA. Between the trimmed V and J ends, which lost 4 bases and 4 bases, there was a span of 17 bases. The CDR3 loop is CASSSATLRSYNEQFF. CDR3 DNA sequence: TGTGCCAGCAGCTCAGCCACTCTTAGGTCGTACAATGAGCAGTTCTTC.

This clonotype was seen a handful of times. The CDR3 spells CASSPVGETQYF. CDR3 sequence (DNA): TGTGCCAGCAGTCCCGTGGGAGAGACCCAGTACTTC. This rearrangement joins TRBV12-3 or TRBV12-4 to TRBJ2-5; D not certain. V shed 5 bases and J shed 4 bases, with 8 bases lying between them. This CDR3 is built from 12 residues.

This clonotype has more than one count but fewer than ten. CDR3 sequence (DNA): TGTGCCAGCAGTTACCCGACTAGCCCGCAGTATTTT. Translating gives CASSYPTSPQYF. This rearrangement joins TRBV6-2 or TRBV6-3 to TRBJ2-3; 7 nucleotides align to TRBD2. Germline-derived CDR1 and CDR2 are MNHEY and SVGEGT. J lost 10 bases, V lost 2 bases, and 3 bases had no gene match. The length of the CDR3 is 12 residues.

The V call is TRBV20-1, the J call TRBJ1-6, with 7 bases aligning to TRBD1. Germline assignment: CDR1 DFQATT and CDR2 SNEGSKA (reference sequence). Trimming removed 4 bases from V and 0 bases from J; junction bases left unmatched: 3. This CDR3 is 15 amino acids long. CDR3 amino acids: CSAKGASSYNSPLHF. As DNA, the CDR3 is TGCAGTGCTAAGGGGGCGAGCTCCTATAATTCACCCCTCCACTTT.

In its sample, this clonotype was seen a few times. This chain uses TRBV6-2 or TRBV6-3 with TRBJ2-3; D is uncertain. The CDR3 is 13 residues long. Looked up from germline, CDR1 is MNHEY and CDR2 is SVGEGT. Deletions cut 6 bases from V and 2 bases from J, with 9 bases between. The CDR3 loop is CASSRDATDTQYF. CDR3 nucleotides: TGTGCCAGCAGCCGCGACGCCACAGATACGCAGTATTTT.

The V and J genes are TRBV19 and TRBJ2-4, with 10 nucleotides matching TRBD2. The V gene's germline CDR1 is LNHDA and CDR2 SQIVND (reference sequence). There are 16 residues in the CDR3. Losses at the gene ends were 1 base for V and 7 bases for J; bases not matched to a gene: 7. CDR3 DNA sequence: TGTGCCAGTAGTATAGCTCCTCGAGCGGGAGGGAACATTCAGTACTTC. Translated, it gives CASSIAPRAGGNIQYF.

The chain employs TRBV6-2 or TRBV6-3 and TRBJ2-1; D remains unclear. This CDR3 has 12 amino acids. Germline CDR1 MNHEY, CDR2 SVGEGT. V was trimmed by 3 bases and J by 6 bases, leaving 6 bases between them. The CDR3 spells CASSYDANEQFF. In DNA form, the CDR3 reads TGTGCCAGCAGTTATGACGCCAATGAGCAGTTCTTC.

This clonotype has a handful of counts. The chain employs TRBV18 and TRBJ1-4, with D unclear. With 3 bases removed from V and 4 bases from J, the gap between germline ends came to 15 bases. The CDR3 length is 16 residues. CDR1 KGHSH and CDR2 LQKENI come from the germline V gene. Here the CDR3 DNA reads TGTGCCAGCTCACCGGACGGCGAACCAAATAATGAAAAACTGTTTTTT. Translation: CASSPDGEPNNEKLFF.

This clonotype was seen more than once but under ten times. The V and J genes are TRBV4-1 and TRBJ2-2; the match to TRBD2 covers 7 bases. In germline, CDR1 is MGHRA, CDR2 YSYEKL. This CDR3 has 15 amino acids. V trimming: 3 bases; J trimming: 4 bases; junction bases outside the gene matches: 5. In DNA, the CDR3 is TGCGCCAGCAGCCAGGACGGGAGGATCACCGGGGAGCTGTTTTTT. Translating it yields CASSQDGRITGELFF.

This clonotype was observed a handful of times. Written as DNA, the CDR3 is TGTGCCAGCAGCCGGGGCCTATTCTACAGGGGAAGTAGCAACGAGCAGTACTTC. This translates into CASSRGLFYRGSSNEQYF. V usage is TRBV6-2 or TRBV6-3 and J usage is TRBJ2-7; the match to TRBD1 covers 7 bases. Germline V lookup: CDR1 MNHEY, CDR2 SVGEGT. V lost 6 bases and J lost 5; bases outside the gene matches: 22. The CDR3 is 18 residues long.

This clonotype was seen at least ten times. V gene TRBV6-2 or TRBV6-3 combines with J gene TRBJ2-1; 10 bases are shared with TRBD2. V dropped 1 base and J dropped 6; count of bases not matched to a gene: 12. Germline CDR1 and CDR2: MNHEY and SVGEGT. This CDR3 contains 18 residues. The CDR3: CASSYYPRTSGMVNEQFF. The CDR3 region has the DNA TGTGCCAGCAGTTACTATCCCCGGACTAGCGGTATGGTCAATGAGCAGTTCTTC.